A selection of T cell receptor beta chains follows, all from one sample in a study of vaccination and CD4 T cells after COVID-19. TCRdb re-derived calls from the PCR reads in MiXCR, one entry per CDR3 protein. This sample has some 26,000 distinct CDR3 sequences, with 45% to 60% found just once. Sequencing was performed on CD4+ T cells from blood, taken about 7 months after SARS-CoV-2 vaccination. The receptor source for this set is a human donor who had recovered from COVID-19. Each CDR3 is given with its conserved first and last residue. A D gene is named only where the DNA matches it firmly. Where a row states a size, it is once, few, many or the class of an expanded clone; other rows omit it.

TRBJ2-1	.	TRBV20-1	TRBD2	TGCAGTGCTAGCCTCAGACTAGCGGGAGGTAAGAGCTACAATGAGCAGTTCTTC	CSASLRLAGGKSYNEQFF
TRBJ2-4	.	TRBV20-1	.	TGCAGTGCAACGGCCAGATCAACAGGGATGAACATTCAGTACTTC	CSATARSTGMNIQYF
TRBJ2-3	few	TRBV20-1	TRBD2	TGCAGTGCTAGAACACTAGCGGTCACAGATACGCAGTATTTT	CSARTLAVTDTQYF
TRBJ1-2	few	TRBV7-2	.	TGTGCCAGCAGCCCAGTTACAGGTTCCACAGCTAACTATGGCTACACCTTC	CASSPVTGSTANYGYTF
TRBJ1-6	.	TRBV20-1	.	TGCAGTGCTAGAGGGTTGAAGGGCCGTGATAGACCCCTCCACTTT	CSARGLKGRDRPLHF
TRBJ2-2	.	TRBV6-1	.	TGTGCCAGCTCCCCTATGGGGACGAACACCGGGGAGCTGTTTTTT	CASSPMGTNTGELFF
TRBJ2-1	few	TRBV7-3	TRBD2	TGTGCCAGCAGCCCCGGCGGGACTAGCGGGAGTGTGTTCTTC	CASSPGGTSGSVFF
TRBJ1-6	.	TRBV12-3/TRBV12-4	.	TGTGCCAGCAGTTTAGGAGGTTTGGGGGAATCACCCCTCCACTTT	CASSLGGLGESPLHF
TRBJ2-7	few	TRBV6-1	.	TGTGCCAGCAGCCGAGACACCAACTACGAGCAGTACTTC	CASSRDTNYEQYF
TRBJ2-2	.	TRBV6-1	TRBD1	TGTGCCAGCAGTGCCGGGACAGGGGACACCGGGGAGCTGTTTTTT	CASSAGTGDTGELFF
TRBJ2-7	.	TRBV28	.	TGTGCCAGCAGCCAATCAGGGGGGGACGAGCAGTACTTC	CASSQSGGDEQYF
TRBJ2-2	.	TRBV20-1	.	TGCAGTGCTAGAGCGGCGCGGGGTAACACCGGGGAGCTGTTTTTT	CSARAARGNTGELFF
TRBJ1-1	.	TRBV20-1	TRBD1	TGCAGTGCTCTACAGGGGGCCGGCACTGAAGCTTTCTTT	CSALQGAGTEAFF
TRBJ2-7	.	TRBV10-3	.	TGTGCCATCAGTGAGTCTTTAGTCGGGAGCCAACAGGGTGGCCAGTACTTC	CAISESLVGSQQGGQYF
TRBJ1-4	.	TRBV7-2	.	TGTGCCAGCAGCTTAGTCGCCAGGGTTAATGAAAAACTGTTTTTT	CASSLVARVNEKLFF
TRBJ2-7	.	TRBV11-1	TRBD1	TGTGCCAGCAGCTTTCCGACCCGGACAGGGGTTCGGTACGAGCAGTACTTC	CASSFPTRTGVRYEQYF
TRBJ1-5	.	TRBV6-1	TRBD1	TGTGCCAGCAGTGAAATGGCAGGGGGCCAGCCCCAGCATTTT	CASSEMAGGQPQHF
TRBJ2-7	few	TRBV5-1	TRBD1	TGCGCCAGCAGCCGCCAGGGGGACCACGAGCAGTACTTC	CASSRQGDHEQYF
TRBJ2-5	.	TRBV7-2	.	TGTGCCAGCAGCAGCAGCGGCTTTCAAGAGACCCAGTACTTC	CASSSSGFQETQYF
TRBJ1-6	few	TRBV7-2	TRBD1	TGTGCCAGCAGCCGTTGGACAGGGGGTAATTCACCCCTCCACTTT	CASSRWTGGNSPLHF
TRBJ1-1	.	TRBV19	.	TGTGCCAGTAGTCCACAGGGTTACGGTGAAGCTTTCTTT	CASSPQGYGEAFF